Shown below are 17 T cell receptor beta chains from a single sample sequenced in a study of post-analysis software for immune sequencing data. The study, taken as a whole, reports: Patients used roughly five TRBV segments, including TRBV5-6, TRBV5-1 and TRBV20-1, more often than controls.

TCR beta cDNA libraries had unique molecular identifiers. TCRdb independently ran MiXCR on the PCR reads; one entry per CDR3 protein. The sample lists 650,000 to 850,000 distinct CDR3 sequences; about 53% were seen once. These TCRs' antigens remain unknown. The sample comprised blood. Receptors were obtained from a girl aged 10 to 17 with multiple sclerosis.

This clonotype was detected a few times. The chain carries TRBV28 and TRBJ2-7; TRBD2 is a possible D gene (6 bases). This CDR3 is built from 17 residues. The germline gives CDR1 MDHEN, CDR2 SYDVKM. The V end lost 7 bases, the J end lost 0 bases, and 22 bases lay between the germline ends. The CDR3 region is CASNPPGEGLYSYEQYF. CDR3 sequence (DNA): TGTGCCAGCAACCCTCCGGGAGAAGGCCTCTACTCCTACGAGCAGTACTTC.

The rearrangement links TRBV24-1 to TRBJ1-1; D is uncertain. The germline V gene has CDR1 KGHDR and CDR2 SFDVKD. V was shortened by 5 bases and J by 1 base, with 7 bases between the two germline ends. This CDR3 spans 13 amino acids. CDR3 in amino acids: CATSATENTEAFF. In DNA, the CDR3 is TGTGCCACCAGTGCTACAGAGAACACTGAAGCTTTCTTT.

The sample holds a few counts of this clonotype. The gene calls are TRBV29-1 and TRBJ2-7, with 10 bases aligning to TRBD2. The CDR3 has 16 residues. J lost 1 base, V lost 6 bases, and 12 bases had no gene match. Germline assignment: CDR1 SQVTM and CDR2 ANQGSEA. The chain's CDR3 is CSVLLLAGLPSYEQYF. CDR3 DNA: TGCAGCGTCCTCTTACTAGCGGGGCTACCATCCTACGAGCAGTACTTC.

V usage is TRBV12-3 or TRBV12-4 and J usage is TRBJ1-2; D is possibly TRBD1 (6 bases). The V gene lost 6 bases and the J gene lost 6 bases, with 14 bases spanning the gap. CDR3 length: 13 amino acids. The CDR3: CASSVRGIDGYTF. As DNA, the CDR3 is TGTGCCAGCAGCGTGAGGGGGATAGATGGCTACACCTTC.

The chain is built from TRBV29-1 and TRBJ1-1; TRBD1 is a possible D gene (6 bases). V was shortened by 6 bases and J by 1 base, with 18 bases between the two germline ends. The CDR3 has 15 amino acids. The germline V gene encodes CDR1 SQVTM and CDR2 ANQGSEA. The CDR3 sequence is CSVARKGQTNTEAFF. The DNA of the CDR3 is TGCAGCGTAGCCCGTAAAGGACAGACGAACACTGAAGCTTTCTTT. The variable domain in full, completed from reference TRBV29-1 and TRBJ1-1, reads SAVISQKPSRDICQRGTSLTIQCQVDSQVTMMFWYRQQPGQSLTLIATANQGSEATYESGFVIDKFPISRPNLTFSTLTVSNMSPEDSSIYLCSVARKGQTNTEAFFGQGTRLTVV.

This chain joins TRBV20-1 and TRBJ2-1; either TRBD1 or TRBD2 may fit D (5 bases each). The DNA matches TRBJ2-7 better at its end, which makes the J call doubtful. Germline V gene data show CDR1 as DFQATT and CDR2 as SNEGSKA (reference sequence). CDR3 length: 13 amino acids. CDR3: CSAPRGDYNEQYF. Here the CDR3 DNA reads TGCAGTGCCCCACGGGGCGACTACAATGAGCAGTACTTC.

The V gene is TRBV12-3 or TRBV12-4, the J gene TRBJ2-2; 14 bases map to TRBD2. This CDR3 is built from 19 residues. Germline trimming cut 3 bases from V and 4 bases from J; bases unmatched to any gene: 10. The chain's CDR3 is CASSFLPGLAGAGTGELFF. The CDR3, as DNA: TGTGCCAGCAGTTTTCTTCCGGGACTAGCGGGAGCGGGCACCGGGGAGCTGTTTTTT.

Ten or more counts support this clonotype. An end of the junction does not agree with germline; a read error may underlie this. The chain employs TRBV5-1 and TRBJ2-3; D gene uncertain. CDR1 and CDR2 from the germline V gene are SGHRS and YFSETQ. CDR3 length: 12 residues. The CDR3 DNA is TGTGCCAGCAGCTTCGGCACAGATACGCAGTATTTT. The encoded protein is CASSFGTDTQYF.

The CDR3 region has the DNA TGCAGTGCCACCCTAGCGGGGGTAGCCTACGAGCAGTACTTC. As protein: CSATLAGVAYEQYF. The chain recombines TRBV20-1 with TRBJ2-7, with 10 bases aligning to TRBD2. The ends lost 6 bases at V and 2 bases at J; junction bases unmatched: 7. The CDR3 consists of 14 residues. Germline V gene lookup returns CDR1 DFQATT and CDR2 SNEGSKA (reference sequence).

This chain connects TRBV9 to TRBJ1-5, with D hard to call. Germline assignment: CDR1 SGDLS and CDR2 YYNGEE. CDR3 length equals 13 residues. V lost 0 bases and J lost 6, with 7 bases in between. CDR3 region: CASSVEGSQPQHF. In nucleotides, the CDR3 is TGTGCCAGCAGCGTAGAAGGCAGTCAGCCCCAGCATTTT.

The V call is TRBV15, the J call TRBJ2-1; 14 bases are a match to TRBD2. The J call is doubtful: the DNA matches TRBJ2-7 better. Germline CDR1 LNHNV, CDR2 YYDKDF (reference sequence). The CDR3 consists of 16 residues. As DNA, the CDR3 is TGTGCCACCAGCGATGATCCGGGACTAGCGGGAGACGAGCAGTACTTC. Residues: CATSDDPGLAGDEQYF.

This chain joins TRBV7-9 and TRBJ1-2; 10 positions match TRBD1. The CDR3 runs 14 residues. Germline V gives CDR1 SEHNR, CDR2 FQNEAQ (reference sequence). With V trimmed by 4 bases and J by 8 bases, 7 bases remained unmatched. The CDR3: CASSSTTGGRGYTF. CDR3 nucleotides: TGTGCCAGCAGCTCAACGACAGGGGGCCGCGGCTACACCTTC.

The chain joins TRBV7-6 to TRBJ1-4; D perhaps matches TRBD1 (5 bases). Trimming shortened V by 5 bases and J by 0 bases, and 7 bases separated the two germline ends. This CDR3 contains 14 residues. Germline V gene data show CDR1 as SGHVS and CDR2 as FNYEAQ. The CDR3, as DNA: TGTGCCAGCAGCCTGGGACCAACTAATGAAAAACTGTTTTTT. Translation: CASSLGPTNEKLFF.

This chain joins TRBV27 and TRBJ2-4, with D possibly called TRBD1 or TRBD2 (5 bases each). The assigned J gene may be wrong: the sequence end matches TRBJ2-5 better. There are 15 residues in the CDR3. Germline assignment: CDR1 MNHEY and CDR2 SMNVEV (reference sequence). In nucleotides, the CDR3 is TGTGCCAGCAGTTTATCGCGAGGGACGGTAGAGACCCAGTACTTC. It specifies CASSLSRGTVETQYF.

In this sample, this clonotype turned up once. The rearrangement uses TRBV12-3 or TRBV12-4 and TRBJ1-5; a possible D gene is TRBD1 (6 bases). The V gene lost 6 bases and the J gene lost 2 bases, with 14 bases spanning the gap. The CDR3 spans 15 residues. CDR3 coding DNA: TGTGCCAGCAGGAACCGGGACACCGGCAATCAGCCCCAGCATTTT. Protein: CASRNRDTGNQPQHF.

The CDR3 is CASSHTTGTAYGYTF. The DNA of the CDR3 is TGTGCCAGCAGTCATACGACAGGGACGGCCTATGGCTACACCTTC. V is TRBV12-3 or TRBV12-4 and J is TRBJ1-2, with TRBD1 identical over 7 bases. Trimming at V came to 5 bases and at J to 4 bases, leaving 10 bases not matched to a gene. CDR3 length equals 15 residues.

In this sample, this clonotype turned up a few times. This chain's CDR3 is CASSLRGLSYEQYF. The CDR3 DNA reads as TGTGCCAGCAGCCTAAGAGGGCTTTCCTACGAGCAGTACTTC. The gene calls are TRBV12-3 or TRBV12-4 and TRBJ2-7; D is possibly TRBD2 (5 bases). V was pared by 6 bases and J by 1 base, with 13 bases between. The CDR3 loop spans 14 amino acids.